The following is a T cell receptor beta chain sequence with its context. The entry originates in a study of T cells in Graves' hyperthyroidism and ophthalmopathy. TCR beta CDR3 region amplification was performed from RNA transcripts. HTBI primers were employed in a first-round RT-PCR of the TCR CDR3. TCRdb analysed the multiplex PCR reads with MiXCR anew, one entry per CDR3 protein. Of about 640,000 distinct CDR3 sequences in the sample, more than 20% were seen once. Sequenced: blood. This clonotype originated in a man younger than 45 with Graves' ophthalmopathy.

In nucleotides, the CDR3 is TGTGCCAGCAACCCCTCGGGCCACTTACCCTACAATGAGCAGTTCTTC. Translating it yields CASNPSGHLPYNEQFF. V usage is TRBV7-9 and J usage is TRBJ2-1; D gene unclear. Trimming cost V 7 bases and J 2 bases, with 18 bases left between them. The CDR3 extends over 16 amino acids. Germline V gives CDR1 SEHNR, CDR2 FQNEAQ (reference sequence).